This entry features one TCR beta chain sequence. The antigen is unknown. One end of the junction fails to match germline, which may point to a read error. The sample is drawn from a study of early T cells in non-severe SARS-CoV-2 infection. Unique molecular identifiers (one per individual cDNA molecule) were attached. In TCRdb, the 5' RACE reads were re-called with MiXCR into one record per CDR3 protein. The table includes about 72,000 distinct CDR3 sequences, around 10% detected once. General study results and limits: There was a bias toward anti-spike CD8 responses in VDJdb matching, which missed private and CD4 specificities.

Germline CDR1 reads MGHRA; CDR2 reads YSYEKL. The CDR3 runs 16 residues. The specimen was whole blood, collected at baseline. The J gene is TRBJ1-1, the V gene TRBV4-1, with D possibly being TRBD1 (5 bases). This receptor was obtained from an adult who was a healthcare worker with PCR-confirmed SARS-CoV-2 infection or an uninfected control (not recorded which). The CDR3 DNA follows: TGCGACAGCAGCCGAGGCTTCGGCCCCGGGGGCACTGAAGCTTTCTTT. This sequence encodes CDSSRGFGPGGTEAFF.